This T cell receptor (beta chain) comes out of a study of spatial heterogeneity in lung cancer. Overall study: Raw reads showed each unique TCR and UMI combination turning up more than ten times on average.

In this sample, this clonotype is medium-sized (0.01 to 0.1%). Antigen unknown. This beta chain is off target for a library built for alpha chains, so its abundance means little. Each molecule of TCR cDNA was tagged with one unique molecular identifier. TCRdb reanalysed the 5' RACE reads using MiXCR and keeps one entry per CDR3 protein. The sample consists of several thousand distinct CDR3 sequences, less than 30% of them appearing once. Time point denoted: sample taken at primary tumor resection. Unsorted whole RNA samples from tumor, nontumor lung or frozen PBMC were sequenced. Donation came from roughly 72 patients with untreated early-stage non-small cell lung cancer. V gave up 6 bases and J gave up 3 bases, with 15 bases separating them. This CDR3 comprises 13 residues. Germline V gene lookup returns CDR1 SQVTM and CDR2 ANQGSEA. Study-wide results and caveats: Among blood samples, ubiquitous expanded tumor TCRs appeared more at resection than at follow-up.

V usage is TRBV29-1 and J usage is TRBJ2-7, with D possibly being TRBD2 (6 bases). This receptor was identified in a female donor with early-stage non-small cell lung cancer. The sequencing used PBMCs, collected at surgery. The CDR3 DNA follows: TGCAGCGTGGCCGGCGGGGCCCACTACGAGCAGTACTTC. Its protein is CSVAGGAHYEQYF.